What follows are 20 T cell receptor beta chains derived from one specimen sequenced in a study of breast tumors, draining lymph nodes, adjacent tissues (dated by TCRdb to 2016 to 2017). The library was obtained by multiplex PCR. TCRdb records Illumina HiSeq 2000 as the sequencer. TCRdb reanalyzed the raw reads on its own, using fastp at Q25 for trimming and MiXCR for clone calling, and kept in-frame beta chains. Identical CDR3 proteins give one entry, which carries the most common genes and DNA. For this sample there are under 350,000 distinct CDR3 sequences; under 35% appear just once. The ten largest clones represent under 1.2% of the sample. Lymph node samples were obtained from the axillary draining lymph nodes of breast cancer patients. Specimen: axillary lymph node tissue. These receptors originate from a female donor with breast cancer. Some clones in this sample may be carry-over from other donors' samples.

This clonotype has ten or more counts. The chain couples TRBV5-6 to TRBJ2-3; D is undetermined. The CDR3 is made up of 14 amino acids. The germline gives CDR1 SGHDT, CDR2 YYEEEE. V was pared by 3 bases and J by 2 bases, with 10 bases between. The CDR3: CASSYQKFTDTQYF. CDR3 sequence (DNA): TGTGCCAGCAGCTACCAGAAATTCACAGATACGCAGTATTTT.

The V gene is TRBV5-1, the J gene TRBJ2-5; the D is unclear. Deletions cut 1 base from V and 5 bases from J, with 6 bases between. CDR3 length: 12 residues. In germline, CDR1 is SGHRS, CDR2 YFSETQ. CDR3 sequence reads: CASSLYGETQYF. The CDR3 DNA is TGCGCCAGCAGCTTGTATGGCGAGACCCAGTACTTC.

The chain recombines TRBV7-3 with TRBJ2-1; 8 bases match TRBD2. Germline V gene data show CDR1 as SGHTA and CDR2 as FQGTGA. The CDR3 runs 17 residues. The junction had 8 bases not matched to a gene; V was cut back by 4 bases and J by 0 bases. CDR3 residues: CASSSSTSAGSYNEQFF. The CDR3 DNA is TGTGCCAGCAGCTCCTCGACTAGCGCTGGCTCCTACAATGAGCAGTTCTTC.

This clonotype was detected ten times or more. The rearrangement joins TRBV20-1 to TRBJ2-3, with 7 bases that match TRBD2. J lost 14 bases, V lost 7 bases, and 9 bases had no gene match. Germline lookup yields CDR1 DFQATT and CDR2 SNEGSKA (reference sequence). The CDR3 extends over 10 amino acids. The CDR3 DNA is TGCAGTGTCACCGCGGGAGTTATGTATTTT. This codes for CSVTAGVMYF.

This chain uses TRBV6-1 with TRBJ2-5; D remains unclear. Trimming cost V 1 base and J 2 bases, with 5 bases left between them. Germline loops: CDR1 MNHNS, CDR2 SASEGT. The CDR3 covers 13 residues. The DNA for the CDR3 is TGTGCCAGCAGTGAAGTCCGGCAAGAGACCCAGTACTTC. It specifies CASSEVRQETQYF.

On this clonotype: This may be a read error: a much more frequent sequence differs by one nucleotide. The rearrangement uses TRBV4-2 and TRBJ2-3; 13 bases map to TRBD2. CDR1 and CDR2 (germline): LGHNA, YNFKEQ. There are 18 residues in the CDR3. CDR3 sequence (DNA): TGTGCCAGCAGCCGAGTACTAGCGGGAGGGACTAGCACAGATACGCGGTATTTT. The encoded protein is CASSRVLAGGTSTDTRYF.

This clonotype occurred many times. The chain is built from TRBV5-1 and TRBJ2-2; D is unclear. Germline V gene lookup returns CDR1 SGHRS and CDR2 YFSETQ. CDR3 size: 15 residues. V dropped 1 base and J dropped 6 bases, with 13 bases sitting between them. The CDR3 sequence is CASSLRASQAGELFF. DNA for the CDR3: TGCGCCAGCAGCTTGCGGGCCAGCCAGGCCGGGGAGCTGTTTTTT.

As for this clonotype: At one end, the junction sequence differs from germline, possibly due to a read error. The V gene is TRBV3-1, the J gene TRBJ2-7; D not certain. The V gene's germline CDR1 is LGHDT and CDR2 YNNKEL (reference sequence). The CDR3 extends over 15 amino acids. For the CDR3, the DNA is TGCGCCGGCAGCCAAGTGTACCGTGGGTCCTACGAGCAGTACTTC. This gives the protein CAGSQVYRGSYEQYF.

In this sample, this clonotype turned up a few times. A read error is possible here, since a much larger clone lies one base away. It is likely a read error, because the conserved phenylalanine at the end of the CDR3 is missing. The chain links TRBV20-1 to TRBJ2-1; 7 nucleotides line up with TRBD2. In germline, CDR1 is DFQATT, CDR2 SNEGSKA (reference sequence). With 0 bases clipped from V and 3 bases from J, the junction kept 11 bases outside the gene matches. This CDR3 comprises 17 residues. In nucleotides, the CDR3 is TGCAGTGCTAGAGATGATGGCGCGGGACTATACTACAATGAGCAGTTCTGC. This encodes CSARDDGAGLYYNEQFC.

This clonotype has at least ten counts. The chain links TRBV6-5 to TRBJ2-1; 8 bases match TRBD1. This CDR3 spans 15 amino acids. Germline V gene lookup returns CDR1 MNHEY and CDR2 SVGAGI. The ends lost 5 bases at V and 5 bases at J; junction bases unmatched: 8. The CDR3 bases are TGTGCCAGCAGTCGACAGGGGCTAATCCACAATGAGCAGTTCTTC. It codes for CASSRQGLIHNEQFF.

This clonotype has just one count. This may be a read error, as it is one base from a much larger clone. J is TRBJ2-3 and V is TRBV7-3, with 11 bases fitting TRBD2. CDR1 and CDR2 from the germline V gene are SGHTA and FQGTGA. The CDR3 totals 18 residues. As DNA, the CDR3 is TGTGCCAACAGCTTAAAGCCACGACTAGCGGGAATCGGGGATACGCAGTATTTT. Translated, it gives CANSLKPRLAGIGDTQYF.

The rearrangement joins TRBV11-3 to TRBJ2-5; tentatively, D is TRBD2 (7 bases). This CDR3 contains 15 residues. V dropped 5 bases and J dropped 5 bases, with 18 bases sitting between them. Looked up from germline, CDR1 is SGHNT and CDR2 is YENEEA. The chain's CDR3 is CASSGGGGNRETQYF. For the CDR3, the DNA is TGTGCCAGCAGCGGCGGGGGCGGTAATCGGGAGACCCAGTACTTC.

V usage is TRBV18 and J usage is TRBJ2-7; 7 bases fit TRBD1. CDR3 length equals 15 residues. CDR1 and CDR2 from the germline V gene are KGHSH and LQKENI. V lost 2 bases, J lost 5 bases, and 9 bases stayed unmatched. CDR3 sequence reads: CASSPRGTDGDEQYF. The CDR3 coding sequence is TGTGCCAGCTCACCAAGAGGGACAGACGGCGACGAGCAGTACTTC.

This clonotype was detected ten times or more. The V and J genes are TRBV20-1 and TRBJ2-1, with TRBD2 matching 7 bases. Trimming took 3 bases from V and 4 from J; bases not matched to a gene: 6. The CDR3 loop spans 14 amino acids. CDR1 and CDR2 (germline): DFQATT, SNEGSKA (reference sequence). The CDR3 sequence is CSASPSGYYNEQFF. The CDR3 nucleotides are TGCAGTGCTAGTCCTAGCGGATATTACAATGAGCAGTTCTTC.

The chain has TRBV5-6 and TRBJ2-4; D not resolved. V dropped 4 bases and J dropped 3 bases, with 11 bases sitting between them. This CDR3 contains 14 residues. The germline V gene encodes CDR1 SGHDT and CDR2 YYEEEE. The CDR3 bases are TGTGCCAGCAGCCCCAGTGGGGTCAAAAACATTCAGTACTTC. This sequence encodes CASSPSGVKNIQYF.

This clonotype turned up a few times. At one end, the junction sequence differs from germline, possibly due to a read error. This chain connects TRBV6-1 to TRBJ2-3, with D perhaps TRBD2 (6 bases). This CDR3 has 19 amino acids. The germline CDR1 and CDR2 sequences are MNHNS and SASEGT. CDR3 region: CASSYLMGGAKVGRDTRYF. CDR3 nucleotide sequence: TGTGCCAGCAGTTACCTTATGGGGGGAGCGAAGGTAGGACGAGATACGCGGTATTTT.

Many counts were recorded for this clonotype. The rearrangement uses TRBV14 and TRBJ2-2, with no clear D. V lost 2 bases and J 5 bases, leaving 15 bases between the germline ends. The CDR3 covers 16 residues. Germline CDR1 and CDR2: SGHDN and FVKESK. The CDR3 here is CASSQLWSEETGELFF. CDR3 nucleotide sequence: TGTGCCAGCAGCCAACTCTGGAGCGAAGAAACCGGGGAGCTGTTTTTT.

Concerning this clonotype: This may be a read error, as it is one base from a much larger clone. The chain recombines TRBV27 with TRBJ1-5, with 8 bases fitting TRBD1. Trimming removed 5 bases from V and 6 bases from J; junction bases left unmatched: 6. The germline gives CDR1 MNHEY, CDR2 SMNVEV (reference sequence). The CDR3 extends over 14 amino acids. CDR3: CASSMTGDGQPQHF. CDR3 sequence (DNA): TGTGCCAGCAGTATGACAGGGGATGGTCAGCCCCAGCATTTT.

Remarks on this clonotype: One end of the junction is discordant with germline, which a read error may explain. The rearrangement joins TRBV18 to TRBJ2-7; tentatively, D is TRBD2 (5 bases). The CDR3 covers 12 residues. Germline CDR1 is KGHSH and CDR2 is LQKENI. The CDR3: CASSPTDYGQYF. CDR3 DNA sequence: TGTGCCAGCTCACCGACTGACTACGGGCAGTACTTC.

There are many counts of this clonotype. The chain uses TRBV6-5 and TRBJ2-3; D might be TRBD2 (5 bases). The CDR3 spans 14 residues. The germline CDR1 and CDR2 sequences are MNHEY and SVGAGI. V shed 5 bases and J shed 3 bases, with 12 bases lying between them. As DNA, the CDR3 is TGTGCCAGCAGTGCCCCCCTAGCTACAGATACGCAGTATTTT. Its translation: CASSAPLATDTQYF.